This entry describes one T cell receptor (beta chain). As handled by the study authors: The authors estimated nucleated cell counts from reference gene primer amplification. The assay was immunoSEQ multiplex PCR, and TCRdb's table has in-frame clones only and misses some. For V, J and clone size, that table is used; D and trimming come from the DNA. The sample lists some 210,000 clones, 80% to 90% occurring once. This entry is derived from a study of blood T cell repertoires in COVID-19. The overall study: In each case, the material was cDNA or gDNA derived from T cells, B-cell-depleted T cells, or PBMCs.

This CDR3 is built from 18 residues. V shed 4 bases and J 3 bases; nucleotides not matched to a gene: 12. Germline lookup yields CDR1 SGHTA and CDR2 FQGNSA. Sequencing used peripheral blood. This chain joins TRBV7-2 and TRBJ2-2; 9 positions match TRBD1. The TCR was taken from a man in his fifties with active or convalescent COVID-19. As DNA, the CDR3 is TGTGCCAGCAGCTCAAATCCTGGACAGGGGTGGGACACCGGGGAGCTGTTTTTT. Its protein product is CASSSNPGQGWDTGELFF.